The 22 T cell receptor beta chains in this list originate from one sample, sequenced in a study of T cell responses to AZD1222 COVID-19 vaccine. Using immunoSEQ multiplex PCR, the repertoire was profiled, and TCRdb retains in-frame clones only, with some absent. The profile shows around 160,000 clones, about 93% of them singletons. Specimen: peripheral blood, collected on day 0 of MenACWY control vaccination. The receptors derive from an adult in good health.

The chain is built from TRBV29-1 and TRBJ1-2; D unresolved. Germline V gene sequence: CDR1 SQVTM, CDR2 ANQGSEA. The CDR3 runs 13 residues. The germline V and J ends were trimmed by 5 bases and 4 bases, with 14 bases remaining between them. CDR3 loop: CSVSTLVGYGYTF. Here the CDR3 DNA reads TGCAGCGTTTCGACCCTTGTAGGCTATGGCTACACCTTC.

This chain connects TRBV14 to TRBJ1-2; D remains ambiguous. Germline V gives CDR1 SGHDN, CDR2 FVKESK. V lost 4 bases, J lost 7 bases, and 13 bases lay in between. CDR3 length: 13 residues. The CDR3 DNA reads TGTGCCAGCAGCCGCCCATCCGGCAGTGGCTACACCTTC. Encoded protein: CASSRPSGSGYTF.

This chain links TRBV12-2 with TRBJ2-7; the table's TRBD2 call for D was not verified on the DNA. TRBV12-2 is flagged as a pseudogene. CDR3 length: 17 residues. CDR3 sequence: CASRPHPGLPAFYEQYF. The CDR3, as DNA: TGTGCAAGTCGCCCCCACCCTGGACTCCCTGCTTTCTACGAGCAGTACTTC.

The chain employs TRBV6-1 and TRBJ1-5, with D hard to call. The ends were cut back, 1 base at V and 0 bases at J, with 7 bases in the middle. The CDR3 spans 15 residues. Per germline, CDR1 MNHNS and CDR2 SASEGT. CDR3 region: CASSEEGVSNQPQHF. For the CDR3, the DNA is TGTGCCAGCAGTGAAGAGGGTGTTAGCAATCAGCCCCAGCATTTT.

This clone was seen once. This rearrangement joins TRBV10-3 to TRBJ2-7; D remains ambiguous. From germline, CDR1 is ENHRY and CDR2 SYGVKD. V lost 11 bases, J lost 4 bases, and 18 bases lay in between. The CDR3 is 13 amino acids. CDR3 bases: TGTGCCGCCAAGAGTGGGGAATTGTACGAGCAGTACTTC. This sequence encodes CAAKSGELYEQYF.

The chain couples TRBV7-9 to TRBJ1-1; no firm D call. The germline V gene encodes CDR1 SEHNR and CDR2 FQNEAQ (reference sequence). V shed 5 bases and J shed 11 bases, with 15 bases lying between them. This CDR3 has 12 amino acids. CDR3 amino acids: CASSRDLFKAFF. DNA for the CDR3: TGTGCCAGCAGCCGTGATTTATTCAAGGCTTTCTTT.

The chain combines TRBV5-4 with TRBJ2-2; TRBD1 matches 7 bases. The CDR3 spans 16 residues. Germline CDR1 is SGHNT and CDR2 is YYREEE (reference sequence). Trimming took 4 bases from V and 2 from J; bases not matched to a gene: 8. CDR3 protein: CASSRTGTANTGELFF. CDR3 nucleotides: TGTGCCAGCAGCCGAACCGGGACAGCTAACACCGGGGAGCTGTTTTTT. Full variable domain (missing parts from reference TRBV5-4 and TRBJ2-2): ETGVTQSPTHLIKTRGQQVTLRCSSQSGHNTVSWYQQALGQGPQFIFQYYREEENGRGNFPPRFSGLQFPNYSSELNVNALELDDSALYLCASSRTGTANTGELFFGEGSRLTVL.

The rearrangement uses TRBV7-9 and TRBJ1-1; no reliable D call. The V gene lost 2 bases and the J gene lost 4 bases, with 8 bases spanning the gap. The germline V gene encodes CDR1 SEHNR and CDR2 FQNEAQ (reference sequence). This CDR3 region has 13 residues. The CDR3 region is CASSLQARTEAFF. The CDR3 DNA sequence: TGTGCCAGCAGCTTACAGGCCCGCACTGAAGCTTTCTTT.

This rearrangement joins TRBV30 to TRBJ1-1; 7 nucleotides match TRBD1. Trimming removed 4 bases from V and 5 bases from J; junction bases left unmatched: 10. Germline CDR1 is GTSNPN and CDR2 is SVGIG (reference sequence). The CDR3 length is 14 residues. The CDR3 nucleotides are TGTGCCTGGAAACGGACAGGCCGGTATACTGAAGCTTTCTTT. This encodes CAWKRTGRYTEAFF.

The count of this clone is one. The chain is built from TRBV7-2 and TRBJ2-1; the match to TRBD1 covers 9 bases. V dropped 1 base and J dropped 5; count of bases not matched to a gene: 3. The CDR3 sequence is 15 residues long. The germline gives CDR1 SGHTA, CDR2 FQGNSA. For the CDR3, the DNA is TGTGCCAGCAGCTTAGAAGGACAGGGGAACAATGAGCAGTTCTTC. It yields the protein CASSLEGQGNNEQFF. Variable domain in full (rest from reference TRBV7-2 and TRBJ2-1): GAGVSQSPSNKVTEKGKDVELRCDPISGHTALYWYRQSLGQGLEFLIYFQGNSAPDKSGLPSDRFSAERTGGSVSTLTIQRTQQEDSAVYLCASSLEGQGNNEQFFGPGTRLTVL.

V gene TRBV5-4 combines with J gene TRBJ2-2, with unresolved D. This CDR3 is built from 13 residues. The V gene lost 4 bases and the J gene lost 5 bases, with 9 bases spanning the gap. From germline, CDR1 is SGHNT and CDR2 YYREEE (reference sequence). In DNA form, the CDR3 reads TGTGCCAGCAGCATCCTACCTACCGGGGAGCTGTTTTTT. Residues: CASSILPTGELFF.

Here the CDR3 reads CASSQDSGHRGENTEAFF. Here the CDR3 DNA reads TGTGCCAGCAGCCAAGATTCGGGTCACAGGGGGGAGAACACTGAAGCTTTCTTT. The V call is TRBV3-1 (or the pseudogene TRBV3-2), the J call TRBJ1-1; 8 positions match TRBD1. CDR1 is LGHDT and CDR2 is YNNKEL in the germline V gene (reference sequence). This CDR3 region has 18 residues. V lost 0 bases to trimming and J lost 1 base; unmatched junction nucleotides: 10.

The chain links TRBV11-2 to TRBJ2-1, with 7 nucleotides matching TRBD1. The ends lost 4 bases at V and 3 bases at J; junction bases unmatched: 6. The germline V gene has CDR1 SGHAT and CDR2 FQNNGV. This CDR3 has 15 amino acids. Written as DNA, the CDR3 is TGTGCCAGCAGCTCAGACAGGGTAGACTACAATGAGCAGTTCTTC. Its translation is CASSSDRVDYNEQFF.

The chain links TRBV5-1 to TRBJ2-1, with 9 bases fitting TRBD2. This CDR3 region has 16 residues. Germline CDR1 reads SGHRS; CDR2 reads YFSETQ. With 4 bases clipped from V and 6 bases from J, the junction kept 11 bases outside the gene matches. CDR3 DNA sequence: TGCGCCAGCAGCCTCGGGGGCGGGAGGGCCCGCAATGAGCAGTTCTTC. The encoded protein is CASSLGGGRARNEQFF.

The sample holds one count of this clone. This chain links TRBV27 with TRBJ1-2; D unclear. The V and J ends lost 8 bases and 1 base respectively, with 8 bases between them. This CDR3 is 12 amino acids long. In germline, CDR1 is MNHEY, CDR2 SMNVEV (reference sequence). The CDR3 DNA is TGTGCCAGCGGACCCATTAACTATGGCTACACCTTC. It translates to CASGPINYGYTF.

The chain links TRBV12-3 or TRBV12-4 to TRBJ2-7, with 8 bases identical to TRBD1. The CDR3 runs 13 residues. J was trimmed by 0 bases and V by 6 bases; bases with no gene match: 1. The chain's CDR3 is CASSGQGSYEQYF. For the CDR3, the DNA is TGTGCCAGCAGCGGACAGGGCTCCTACGAGCAGTACTTC.

This chain uses TRBV30 with TRBJ2-7; D may be TRBD1 (5 bases). The CDR3 runs 14 residues. Germline lookup yields CDR1 GTSNPN and CDR2 SVGIG (reference sequence). Trimming cost V 2 bases and J 3 bases, with 14 bases left between them. The chain's CDR3 is CAWSWQGISYEQYF. CDR3 DNA: TGTGCCTGGAGTTGGCAGGGAATTAGCTACGAGCAGTACTTC.

The CDR3, as DNA: TGCAGCGTTGAAGAGCATCGTGATACGCAGTATTTT. Residues: CSVEEHRDTQYF. J is TRBJ2-3 and V is TRBV29-1; D unresolved. CDR1 and CDR2 (germline): SQVTM, ANQGSEA. There are 12 residues in the CDR3. V was cut by 0 bases and J by 6 bases, with 7 bases left in between.

This CDR3 is CASSVSVPVGDEKLFF. In nucleotides, the CDR3 is TGTGCCAGCTCAGTCTCGGTGCCAGTTGGTGATGAAAAACTGTTTTTT. V and J are TRBV18 and TRBJ1-4, with D unclear. The germline V gene encodes CDR1 KGHSH and CDR2 LQKENI. V lost 5 bases and J 6 bases, leaving 19 bases between the germline ends. The CDR3 is 16 residues long. The whole variable domain, remainder taken from reference TRBV18 and TRBJ1-4, is NAGVMQNPRHLVRRRGQEARLRCSPMKGHSHVYWYRQLPEEGLKFMVYLQKENIIDESGMPKERFSAEFPKEGPSILRIQQVVRGDSAAYFCASSVSVPVGDEKLFFGSGTQLSVL.

This clone came up once. The chain has TRBV10-1 and TRBJ1-6, with no clear D. The germline gives CDR1 WNHNN, CDR2 SYGVQD (reference sequence). This CDR3 is built from 13 residues. V was trimmed by 3 bases and J by 6 bases, leaving 6 bases between them. The CDR3 sequence: CASSDSLNSPLHF. CDR3 sequence (DNA): TGCGCCAGCAGTGACTCCCTTAATTCACCCCTCCACTTT.

V and J are TRBV6-5 and TRBJ2-2; D call uncertain. V gave up 0 bases and J gave up 5 bases, with 13 bases separating them. The CDR3 spans 16 residues. Germline CDR1 reads MNHEY; CDR2 reads SVGAGI. The CDR3: CASSYSSASRTGELFF. The CDR3 nucleotides read TGTGCCAGCAGTTACTCCTCAGCCAGTCGGACCGGGGAGCTGTTTTTT.

The chain recombines TRBV15 with TRBJ1-5; unclear D gene. The CDR3 length is 16 residues. V gave up 5 bases and J gave up 1 base, with 15 bases separating them. CDR1 is LNHNV, CDR2 YYDKDF, per germline (reference sequence). The CDR3 DNA sequence: TGTGCCACCAGCCAAGGAGGTCGGACGAGCAATCAGCCCCAGCATTTT. Its translation: CATSQGGRTSNQPQHF.